This T cell receptor beta chain was retrieved from a study of shared clonotypes between healthy human individuals. Study-wide results and caveats: It was expected that sequencing depth would affect clonotype sharing among donors.

Data came from immunoSEQ multiplex PCR; TCRdb stores just in-frame clones and leaves some out. The sample yields 2,100,000 or so clones, 90% to 97% seen once. Concerning this clone itself: Antigen specificity is unknown. At the DNA level, this CDR3 is encoded by other sequences in the same sample as well.

Trimming cost V 2 bases and J 7 bases, with 9 bases left between them. The germline V gene encodes CDR1 MDHEN and CDR2 SYDVKM. The CDR3 length is 12 residues. Material: naive CD4+ T cells sorted from blood. The subset here: CD45RA+ positively selected. The clonotype comes from a man between 18 and 29 years old in good health. This chain connects TRBV28 to TRBJ2-7; D unclear. The CDR3 DNA follows: TGTGCCAGCAGTTTACTCGGTGGGGAGCAGTACTTC. Translation: CASSLLGGEQYF.